Shown below are 15 T cell receptor beta chains from a single sample sequenced in a study of CD8 T cells in Susac syndrome. RNA in amounts of about 0.5 to 1 ug was reverse transcribed with random hexamers. MiXCR, applied by TCRdb to the immunoSEQ multiplex PCR reads, yields one record per CDR3 protein. The table records about 430,000 distinct CDR3 sequences, around 85% of them present only once. Sequenced material: CD8+ T cells from PBMCs. The receptor source for this set is a human donor with multiple sclerosis.

This CDR3 reads CASRIAPFGGGEQYF. The CDR3, as DNA: TGCGCCAGCAGAATAGCACCCTTCGGGGGAGGCGAGCAGTACTTC. V gene TRBV4-1 combines with J gene TRBJ2-7, with D perhaps matching TRBD2 (6 bases). Looked up from germline, CDR1 is MGHRA and CDR2 is YSYEKL. V lost 6 bases and J lost 6, with 21 bases in between. The CDR3 runs to 15 residues.

The chain couples TRBV19 to TRBJ2-7; D not certain. V was trimmed by 0 bases and J by 6 bases, leaving 15 bases between them. The CDR3 runs 15 residues. CDR1 and CDR2 (germline): LNHDA, SQIVND (reference sequence). CDR3 coding DNA: TGTGCCAGTAGTATAGACGCCGGGCCTCGGCGCGAGCAGTACTTC. Translated: CASSIDAGPRREQYF.

The genes are TRBV20-1 and TRBJ1-2, with 8 bases lining up with TRBD1. The CDR3 extends over 14 amino acids. The germline CDR1 and CDR2 sequences are DFQATT and SNEGSKA (reference sequence). The CDR3 DNA follows: TGCACGGCCATCTCGGGGCAGGGGGCGCTCGGCTACACCTTC. Protein product: CTAISGQGALGYTF.

The genes are TRBV27 and TRBJ1-1; no definite D call. Germline V gene data show CDR1 as MNHEY and CDR2 as SMNVEV (reference sequence). The CDR3 totals 13 residues. Trimming pared 0 bases from V and 7 bases from J, leaving 9 bases between. CDR3 sequence reads: CASSLSLGLEAFF. The CDR3 DNA sequence: TGTGCCAGCAGTTTATCGTTAGGGCTTGAAGCTTTCTTT.

This clonotype was found once. The chain recombines TRBV6-1 with TRBJ2-1; TRBD2 matches 7 bases. CDR3 length: 16 residues. V dropped 6 bases and J dropped 10; count of bases not matched to a gene: 18. CDR1 is MNHNS, CDR2 SASEGT, per germline. The CDR3 loop is CASSNFGGLQHLEQFF. CDR3 sequence (DNA): TGTGCCAGCAGCAATTTCGGGGGGTTACAACACCTAGAGCAGTTCTTC.

The genes are TRBV3-1 and TRBJ2-7; TRBD2 aligns across 8 bases. This CDR3 comprises 13 residues. Germline CDR1 LGHDT, CDR2 YNNKEL (reference sequence). Trimming cost V 5 bases and J 4 bases; bases outside gene matches: 4. Here the CDR3 reads CASSGAGAYEQYF. The CDR3 nucleotides are TGTGCCAGCAGCGGAGCGGGAGCGTACGAGCAGTACTTC.

V is TRBV2 and J is TRBJ1-1; weak D call: TRBD1 (5 bases). This CDR3 has 12 amino acids. Germline V gives CDR1 SNHLY, CDR2 FYNNEI. V shed 5 bases and J shed 8 bases, with 12 bases lying between them. The CDR3 here is CASSRRQPEAFF. In DNA, the CDR3 is TGTGCCAGCAGTCGAAGACAGCCCGAAGCTTTCTTT.

The chain joins TRBV24-1 to TRBJ2-3; D not certain. Per germline, CDR1 KGHDR and CDR2 SFDVKD. V was clipped by 0 bases and J by 0 bases, with 0 bases between them. The CDR3 extends over 13 amino acids. This chain's CDR3 is CATSDLSTDTQYF. CDR3 nucleotide sequence: TGTGCCACCAGTGATTTGAGCACAGATACGCAGTATTTT.

This sequence joins TRBV27 and TRBJ2-2; TRBD1 or TRBD2 may be the D gene (5 bases each). In germline, CDR1 is MNHEY, CDR2 SMNVEV (reference sequence). The CDR3 loop spans 14 amino acids. Trimming pared 6 bases from V and 3 bases from J, leaving 11 bases between. The CDR3 DNA reads TGTGCCAGCAGACGGGACCGTGACACCGGGGAGCTGTTTTTT. Translated: CASRRDRDTGELFF.

The CDR3 reads CASSKIQGAFDNEQFF. CDR3 DNA sequence: TGCGCCAGCAGCAAGATCCAGGGAGCTTTTGACAATGAGCAGTTCTTC. The genes are TRBV4-1 and TRBJ2-1; D could derive from TRBD1 or TRBD2 (5 bases each). The germline CDR1 and CDR2 sequences are MGHRA and YSYEKL. This CDR3 region has 16 residues. V was pared by 5 bases and J by 5 bases, with 19 bases between.

The chain has TRBV7-8 and TRBJ2-3; D uncertain. Looked up from germline, CDR1 is SGHVS and CDR2 is FQNEAQ. This CDR3 comprises 15 residues. The germline V and J ends were trimmed by 1 base and 0 bases, with 8 bases remaining between them. The CDR3 spells CASSLVPQSTDTQYF. CDR3 DNA sequence: TGTGCCAGCAGCTTAGTTCCGCAGAGCACAGATACGCAGTATTTT.

V usage is TRBV2 and J usage is TRBJ1-4; 9 bases are shared with TRBD1. CDR1 and CDR2 from the germline V gene are SNHLY and FYNNEI. V was clipped by 3 bases and J by 3 bases; unmatched bases: 11. The CDR3 covers 18 residues. CDR3 loop: CASSDYPGQGNSNEKLFF. The CDR3 DNA sequence: TGTGCCAGCAGTGACTACCCGGGACAGGGTAATTCTAATGAAAAACTGTTTTTT.

The chain recombines TRBV6-1 with TRBJ2-5; no clear D. The germline gives CDR1 MNHNS, CDR2 SASEGT. The CDR3 is made up of 14 amino acids. Trimming left V 5 bases short and J 0 bases short, with 10 bases between. Here the CDR3 reads CASSPLGNQETQYF. The CDR3 coding sequence is TGTGCCAGCAGTCCGCTTGGTAACCAAGAGACCCAGTACTTC.

This clonotype was detected a few times. The chain has TRBV5-1 and TRBJ2-7; no clear D. The V and J ends lost 4 bases and 6 bases respectively, with 8 bases between them. The CDR3 consists of 11 residues. Germline-derived CDR1 and CDR2 are SGHRS and YFSETQ. In DNA form, the CDR3 reads TGCGCCAGCAGCGACCTTCTCGAGCAGTACTTC. Its translation: CASSDLLEQYF.

V and J are TRBV5-6 and TRBJ2-5, with D perhaps TRBD1 or TRBD2 (5 bases each). Per germline, CDR1 SGHDT and CDR2 YYEEEE. The CDR3 is 16 amino acids. V was clipped by 7 bases and J by 1 base, with 20 bases between them. DNA of the CDR3: TGTGCCAGCTCTAAACTGGGGACGGTCTTCCAAGAGACCCAGTACTTC. This sequence encodes CASSKLGTVFQETQYF.